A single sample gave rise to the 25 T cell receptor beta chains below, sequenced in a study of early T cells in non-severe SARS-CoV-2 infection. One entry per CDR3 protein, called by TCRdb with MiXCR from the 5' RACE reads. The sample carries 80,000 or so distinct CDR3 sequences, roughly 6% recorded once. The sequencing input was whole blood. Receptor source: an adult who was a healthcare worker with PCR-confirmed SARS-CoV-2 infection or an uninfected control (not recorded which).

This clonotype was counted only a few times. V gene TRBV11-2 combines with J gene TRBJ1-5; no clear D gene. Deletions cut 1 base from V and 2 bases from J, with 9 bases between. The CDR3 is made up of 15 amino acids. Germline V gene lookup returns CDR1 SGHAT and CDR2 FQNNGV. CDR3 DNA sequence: TGTGCCAGCAGCTTAGGAACAGTTCGCAATCAGCCCCAGCATTTT. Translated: CASSLGTVRNQPQHF.

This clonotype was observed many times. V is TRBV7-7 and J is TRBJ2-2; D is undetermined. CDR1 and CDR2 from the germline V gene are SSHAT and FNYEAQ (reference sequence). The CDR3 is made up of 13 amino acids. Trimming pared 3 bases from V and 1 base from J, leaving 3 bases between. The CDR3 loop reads CASSLKNTGELFF. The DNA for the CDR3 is TGTGCCAGCAGCTTGAAGAACACCGGGGAGCTGTTTTTT.

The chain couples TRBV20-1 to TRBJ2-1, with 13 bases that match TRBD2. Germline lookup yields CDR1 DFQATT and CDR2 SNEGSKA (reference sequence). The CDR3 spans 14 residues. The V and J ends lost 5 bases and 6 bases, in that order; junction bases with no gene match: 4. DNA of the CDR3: TGCAGTGCTTCCGGGACTAGCGGGACCAATGAGCAGTTCTTC. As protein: CSASGTSGTNEQFF.

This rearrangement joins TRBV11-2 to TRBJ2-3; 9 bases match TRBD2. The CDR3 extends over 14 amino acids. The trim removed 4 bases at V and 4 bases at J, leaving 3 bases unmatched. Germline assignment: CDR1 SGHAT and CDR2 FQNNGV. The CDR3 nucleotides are TGTGCCAGCAGCTCCCAGCGGGGGGCAGATACGCAGTATTTT. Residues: CASSSQRGADTQYF.

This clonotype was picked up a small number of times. The CDR3 reads CASILHGGPGRNEQFF. The CDR3 DNA follows: TGTGCCAGCATCCTCCATGGGGGCCCTGGGCGGAATGAGCAGTTCTTC. The J gene is TRBJ2-1, the V gene TRBV7-9; tentatively, D is TRBD1 (6 bases). The CDR3 is 16 residues long. CDR1 is SEHNR, CDR2 FQNEAQ, per germline (reference sequence). Trimming stripped 7 bases from V and 7 bases from J, with 23 bases between.

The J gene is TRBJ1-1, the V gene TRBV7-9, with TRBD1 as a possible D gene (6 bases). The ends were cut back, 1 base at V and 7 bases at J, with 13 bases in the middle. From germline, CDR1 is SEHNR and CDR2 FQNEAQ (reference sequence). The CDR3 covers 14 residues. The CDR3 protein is CASSLVTGAGEAFF. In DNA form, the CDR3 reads TGTGCCAGCAGCTTAGTAACGGGGGCTGGTGAAGCTTTCTTT.

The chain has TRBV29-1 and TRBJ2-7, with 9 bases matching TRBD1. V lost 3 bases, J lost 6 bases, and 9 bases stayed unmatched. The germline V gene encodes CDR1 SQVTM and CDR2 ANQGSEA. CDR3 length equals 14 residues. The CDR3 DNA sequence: TGCAGCGTTGACGGGACAGGGTATTCCGGCGAGCAGTACTTC. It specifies CSVDGTGYSGEQYF.

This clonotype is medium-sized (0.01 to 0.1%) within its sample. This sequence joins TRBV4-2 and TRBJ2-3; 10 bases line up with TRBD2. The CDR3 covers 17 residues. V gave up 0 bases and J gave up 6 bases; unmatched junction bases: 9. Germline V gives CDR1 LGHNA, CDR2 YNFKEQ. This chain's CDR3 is CASSQDLSAGGHDTQYF. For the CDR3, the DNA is TGTGCCAGCAGCCAAGATCTTTCAGCGGGGGGGCACGATACGCAGTATTTT.

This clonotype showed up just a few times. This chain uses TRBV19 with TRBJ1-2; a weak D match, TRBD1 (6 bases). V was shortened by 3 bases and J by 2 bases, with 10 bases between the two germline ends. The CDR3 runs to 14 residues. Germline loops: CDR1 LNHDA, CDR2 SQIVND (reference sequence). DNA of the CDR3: TGTGCCAGTAGTATCGGGGGGCGGAACTATGGCTACACCTTC. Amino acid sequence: CASSIGGRNYGYTF.

The CDR3 coding sequence is TGCAGTGCTAGCTTCGGGGAGCAGTACTTC. As protein: CSASFGEQYF. The rearrangement links TRBV20-1 to TRBJ2-7; D is ambiguous. Deletions cut 3 bases from V and 7 bases from J, with 7 bases between. This CDR3 is built from 10 residues. Per germline, CDR1 DFQATT and CDR2 SNEGSKA (reference sequence).

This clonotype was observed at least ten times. The CDR3 DNA sequence: TGCGCCAGCAGCCAAGGTGAGGACCAAACCTACGAGCAGTACTTC. This codes for CASSQGEDQTYEQYF. The gene calls are TRBV4-1 and TRBJ2-7, with no clear D. Trimming took off 1 base at V and 2 bases at J, with 12 bases between the two ends. Germline lookup yields CDR1 MGHRA and CDR2 YSYEKL. This CDR3 is built from 15 residues.

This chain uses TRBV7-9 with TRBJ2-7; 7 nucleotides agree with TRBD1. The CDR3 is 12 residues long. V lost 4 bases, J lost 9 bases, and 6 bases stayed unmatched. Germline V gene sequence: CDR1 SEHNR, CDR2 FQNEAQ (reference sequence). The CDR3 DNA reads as TGTGCCAGCAGCTCAGAGAACAGGGGGCAGTACTTC. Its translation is CASSSENRGQYF.

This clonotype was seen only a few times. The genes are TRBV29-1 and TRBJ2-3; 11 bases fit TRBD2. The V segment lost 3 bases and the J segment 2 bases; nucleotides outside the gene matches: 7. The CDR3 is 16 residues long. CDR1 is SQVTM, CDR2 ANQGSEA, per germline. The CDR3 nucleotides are TGCAGCGTTGACCCGACTAGCGGGGCCCTCACAGATACGCAGTATTTT. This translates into CSVDPTSGALTDTQYF.

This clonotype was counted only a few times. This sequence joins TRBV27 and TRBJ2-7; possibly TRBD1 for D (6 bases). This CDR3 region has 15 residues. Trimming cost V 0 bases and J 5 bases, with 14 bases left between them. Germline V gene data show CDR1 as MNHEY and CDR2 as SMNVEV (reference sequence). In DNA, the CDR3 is TGTGCCAGCAGTTTATCACCACAGGGTAGAGACGAGCAGTACTTC. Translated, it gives CASSLSPQGRDEQYF.

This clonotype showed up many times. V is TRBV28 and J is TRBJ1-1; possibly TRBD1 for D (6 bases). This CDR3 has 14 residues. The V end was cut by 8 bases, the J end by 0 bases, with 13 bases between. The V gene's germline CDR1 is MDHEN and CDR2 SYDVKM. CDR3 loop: CASCAGALNTEAFF. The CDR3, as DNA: TGTGCCAGCTGTGCAGGGGCGTTGAACACTGAAGCTTTCTTT. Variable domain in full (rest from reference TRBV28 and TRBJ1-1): DVKVTQSSRYLVKRTGEKVFLECVQDMDHENMFWYRQDPGLGLRLIYFSYDVKMKEKGDIPEGYSVSREKKERFSLILESASTNQTSMYLCASCAGALNTEAFFGQGTRLTVV.

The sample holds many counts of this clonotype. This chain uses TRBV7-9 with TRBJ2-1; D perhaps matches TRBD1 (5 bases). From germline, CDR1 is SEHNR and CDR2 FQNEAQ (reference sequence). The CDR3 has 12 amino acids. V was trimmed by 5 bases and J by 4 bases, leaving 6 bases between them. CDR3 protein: CASSRQYNEQFF. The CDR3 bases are TGTGCCAGCAGCAGACAGTACAATGAGCAGTTCTTC.

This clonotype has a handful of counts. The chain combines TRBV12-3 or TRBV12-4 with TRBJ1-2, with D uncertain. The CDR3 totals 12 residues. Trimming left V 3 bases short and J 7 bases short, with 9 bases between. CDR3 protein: CASSFRGVGYTF. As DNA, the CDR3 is TGTGCCAGCAGTTTCCGGGGTGTTGGCTACACCTTC.

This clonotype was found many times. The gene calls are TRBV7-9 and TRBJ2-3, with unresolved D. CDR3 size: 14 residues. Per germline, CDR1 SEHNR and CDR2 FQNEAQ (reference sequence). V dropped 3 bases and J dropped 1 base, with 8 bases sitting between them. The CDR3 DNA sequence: TGTGCCAGCAGCTTGAGGCAGGGCACAGATACGCAGTATTTT. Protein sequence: CASSLRQGTDTQYF.

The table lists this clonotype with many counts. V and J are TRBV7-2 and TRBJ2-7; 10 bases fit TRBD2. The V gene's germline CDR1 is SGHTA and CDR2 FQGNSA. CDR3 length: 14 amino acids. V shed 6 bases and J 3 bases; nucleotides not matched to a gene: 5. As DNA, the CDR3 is TGTGCCAGCAGTAGCGGGGGGTCGTTCTACGAGCAGTACTTC. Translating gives CASSSGGSFYEQYF.

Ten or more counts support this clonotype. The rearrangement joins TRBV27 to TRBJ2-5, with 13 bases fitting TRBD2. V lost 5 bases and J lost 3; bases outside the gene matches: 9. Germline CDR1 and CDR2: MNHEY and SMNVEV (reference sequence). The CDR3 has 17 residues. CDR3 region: CASSPGPGLAGEETQYF. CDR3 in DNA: TGTGCCAGCAGTCCCGGCCCTGGACTAGCGGGAGAAGAGACCCAGTACTTC.

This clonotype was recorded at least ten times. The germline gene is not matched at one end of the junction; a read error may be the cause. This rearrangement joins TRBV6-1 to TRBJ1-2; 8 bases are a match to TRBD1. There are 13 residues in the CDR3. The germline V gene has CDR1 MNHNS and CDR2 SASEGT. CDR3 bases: TGTGCCAGCAGCGGGCAGATTCAGACAGGGGTAGGCTTC. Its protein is CASSGQIQTGVGF.

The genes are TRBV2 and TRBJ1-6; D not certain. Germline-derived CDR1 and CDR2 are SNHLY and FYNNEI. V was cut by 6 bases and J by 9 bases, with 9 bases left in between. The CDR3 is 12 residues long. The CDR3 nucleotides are TGTGCCAGCAGGAGCGGGAGTTCACCCCTCCACTTT. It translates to CASRSGSSPLHF.

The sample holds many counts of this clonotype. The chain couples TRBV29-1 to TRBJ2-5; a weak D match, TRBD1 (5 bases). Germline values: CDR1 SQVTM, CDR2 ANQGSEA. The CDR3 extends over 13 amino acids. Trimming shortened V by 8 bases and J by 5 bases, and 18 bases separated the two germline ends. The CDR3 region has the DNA TGCAGCCCCCCAGGACAAAAGGGGGAGACCCAGTACTTC. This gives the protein CSPPGQKGETQYF.

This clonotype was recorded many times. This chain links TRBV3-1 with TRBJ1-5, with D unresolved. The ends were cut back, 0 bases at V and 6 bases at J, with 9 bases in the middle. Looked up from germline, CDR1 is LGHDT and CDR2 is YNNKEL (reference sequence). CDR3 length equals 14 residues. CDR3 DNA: TGTGCCAGCAGCCAAGATACGGTACCTCAGCCCCAGCATTTT. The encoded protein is CASSQDTVPQPQHF.

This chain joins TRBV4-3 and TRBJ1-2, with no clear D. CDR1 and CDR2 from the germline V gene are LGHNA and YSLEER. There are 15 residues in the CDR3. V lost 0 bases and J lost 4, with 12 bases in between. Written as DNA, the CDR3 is TGCGCCAGCAGCCAAGATGCGACCGCAAGCTATGGCTACACCTTC. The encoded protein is CASSQDATASYGYTF.